This record covers a single T cell receptor beta chain. Its specificity is unknown. The record originates from a study of vaccination and CD4 T cells after COVID-19. Turning to the study itself: Diagnosis preceded the drawing of post-COVID samples by a median 101 days (range 35 to 161).

Treatment: roughly nine-day PBMC culture with coronavirus spike peptide pools or control peptides (ViraFEST assay). Oncomine TCR Beta short-read sequencing was applied to DNA from cultured CD4+ T cells. TCRdb used MiXCR to reprocess the PCR reads, holding one entry per CDR3 protein. The sample contains over 10,000 distinct CDR3 sequences, roughly 34% of which appear only once. The CDR3 runs to 14 residues. The V gene lost 3 bases and the J gene lost 3 bases, with 9 bases spanning the gap. The V gene's germline CDR1 is KGHSH and CDR2 LQKENI. The receptor was derived from a human donor who received a COVID-19 vaccine. The gene calls are TRBV18 and TRBJ2-1, with D perhaps matching TRBD1 (5 bases). The sample was CD4+ T cells from blood, cultured in vitro, taken before SARS-CoV-2 vaccination. The CDR3 nucleotides are TGTGCCAGCTCACCGTCTAGGGGCTACAATGAGCAGTTCTTC. This translates into CASSPSRGYNEQFF.